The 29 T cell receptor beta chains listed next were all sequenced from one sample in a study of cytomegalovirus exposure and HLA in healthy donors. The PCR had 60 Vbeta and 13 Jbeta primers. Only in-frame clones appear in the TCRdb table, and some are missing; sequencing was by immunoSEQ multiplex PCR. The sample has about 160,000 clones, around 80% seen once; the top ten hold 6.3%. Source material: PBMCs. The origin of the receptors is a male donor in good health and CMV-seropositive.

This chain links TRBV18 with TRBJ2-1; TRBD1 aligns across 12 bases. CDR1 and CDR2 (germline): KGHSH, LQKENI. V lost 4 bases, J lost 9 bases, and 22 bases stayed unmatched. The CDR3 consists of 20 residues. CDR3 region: CASSLFRDRGLAGALGEQFF. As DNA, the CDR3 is TGTGCCAGCTCACTATTCCGGGACAGGGGGCTAGCGGGAGCCCTGGGTGAGCAGTTCTTC.

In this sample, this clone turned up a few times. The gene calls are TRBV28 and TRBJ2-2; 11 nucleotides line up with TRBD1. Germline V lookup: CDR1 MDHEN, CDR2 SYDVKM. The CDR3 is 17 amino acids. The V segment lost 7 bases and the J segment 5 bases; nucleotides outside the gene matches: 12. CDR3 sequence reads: CASIVSGTGGYTGELFF. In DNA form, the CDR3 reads TGTGCCAGCATCGTATCTGGGACAGGGGGATATACCGGGGAGCTGTTTTTT.

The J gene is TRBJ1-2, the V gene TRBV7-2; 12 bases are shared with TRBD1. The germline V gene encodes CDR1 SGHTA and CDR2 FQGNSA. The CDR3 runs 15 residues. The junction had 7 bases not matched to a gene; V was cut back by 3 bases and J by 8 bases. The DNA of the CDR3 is TGTGCCAGCAGCTTGCCGGGACAGGGGGCGCGGGGCTACACCTTC. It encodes CASSLPGQGARGYTF. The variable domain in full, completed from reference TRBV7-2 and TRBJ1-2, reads GAGVSQSPSNKVTEKGKDVELRCDPISGHTALYWYRQSLGQGLEFLIYFQGNSAPDKSGLPSDRFSAERTGGSVSTLTIQRTQQEDSAVYLCASSLPGQGARGYTFGSGTRLTVV.

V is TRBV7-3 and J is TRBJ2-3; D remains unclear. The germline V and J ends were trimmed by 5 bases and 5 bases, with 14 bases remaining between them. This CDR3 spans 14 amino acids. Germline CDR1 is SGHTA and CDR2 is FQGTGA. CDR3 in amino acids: CASSPLGIRDTQYF. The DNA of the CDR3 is TGTGCCAGCAGCCCCCTAGGAATACGAGATACGCAGTATTTT.

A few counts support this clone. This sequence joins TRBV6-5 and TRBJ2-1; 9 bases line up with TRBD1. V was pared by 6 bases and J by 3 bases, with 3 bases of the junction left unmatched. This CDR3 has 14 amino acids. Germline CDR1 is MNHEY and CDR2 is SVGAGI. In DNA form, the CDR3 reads TGTGCCAGCAGCGGGACAGGGTACTACAATGAGCAGTTCTTC. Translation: CASSGTGYYNEQFF.

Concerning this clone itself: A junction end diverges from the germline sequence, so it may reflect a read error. In DNA form, the CDR3 reads TGTGCCAGCAGTTTAGGCCACACCACATATACGCAGTATTTT. Amino acid sequence: CASSLGHTTYTQYF. The chain carries TRBV27 and TRBJ2-3, with D uncertain. There are 14 residues in the CDR3. Germline V CDR1 and CDR2: MNHEY, SMNVEV (reference sequence).

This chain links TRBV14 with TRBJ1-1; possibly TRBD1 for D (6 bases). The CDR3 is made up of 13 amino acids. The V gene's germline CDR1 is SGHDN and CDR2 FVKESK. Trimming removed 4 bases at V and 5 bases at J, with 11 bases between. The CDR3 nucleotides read TGTGCCAGCAGCCTCGGGACAACAACTGAAGCTTTCTTT. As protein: CASSLGTTTEAFF. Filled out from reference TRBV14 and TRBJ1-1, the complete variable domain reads EAGVTQFPSHSVIEKGQTVTLRCDPISGHDNLYWYRRVMGKEIKFLLHFVKESKQDESGMPNNRFLAERTGGTYSTLKVQPAELEDSGVYFCASSLGTTTEAFFGQGTRLTVV.

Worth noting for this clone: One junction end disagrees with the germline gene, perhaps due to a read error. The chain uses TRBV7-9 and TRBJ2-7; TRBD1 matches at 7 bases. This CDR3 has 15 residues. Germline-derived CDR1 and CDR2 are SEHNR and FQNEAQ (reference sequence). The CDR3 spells CSSSIPGQSAFEQYF. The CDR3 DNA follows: TGTTCCAGCAGCATTCCGGGACAGTCGGCTTTCGAGCAGTACTTC.

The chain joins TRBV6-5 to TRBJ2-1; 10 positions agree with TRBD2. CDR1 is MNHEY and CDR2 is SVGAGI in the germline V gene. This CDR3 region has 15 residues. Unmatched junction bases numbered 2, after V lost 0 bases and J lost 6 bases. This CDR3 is CASSYSSSGSNEQFF. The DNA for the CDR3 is TGTGCCAGCAGTTACTCGTCTAGCGGGAGCAATGAGCAGTTCTTC.

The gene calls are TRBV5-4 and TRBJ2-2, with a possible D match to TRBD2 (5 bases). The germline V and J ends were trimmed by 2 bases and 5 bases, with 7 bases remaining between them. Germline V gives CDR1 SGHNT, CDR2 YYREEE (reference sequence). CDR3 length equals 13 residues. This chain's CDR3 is CASSFRGTGELFF. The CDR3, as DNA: TGTGCCAGCAGCTTTCGGGGAACCGGGGAGCTGTTTTTT.

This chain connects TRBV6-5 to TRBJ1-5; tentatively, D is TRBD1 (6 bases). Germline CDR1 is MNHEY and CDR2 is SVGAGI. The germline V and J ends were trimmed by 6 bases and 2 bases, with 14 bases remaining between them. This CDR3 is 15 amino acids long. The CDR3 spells CASSYGDIGNQPQHF. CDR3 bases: TGTGCCAGCAGCTATGGGGACATTGGCAATCAGCCCCAGCATTTT.

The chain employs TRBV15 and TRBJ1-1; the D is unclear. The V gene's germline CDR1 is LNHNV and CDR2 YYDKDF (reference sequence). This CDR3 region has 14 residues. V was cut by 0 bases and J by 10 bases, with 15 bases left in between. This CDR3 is CATSRDRTEGIAFF. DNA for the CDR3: TGTGCCACCAGCAGAGATCGAACAGAAGGAATAGCTTTCTTT.

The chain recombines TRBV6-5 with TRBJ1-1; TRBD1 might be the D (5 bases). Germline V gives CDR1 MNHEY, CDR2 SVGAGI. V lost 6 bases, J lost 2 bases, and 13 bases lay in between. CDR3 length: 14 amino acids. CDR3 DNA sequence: TGTGCCAGCAGGGAGGGAGGGACTAACACTGAAGCTTTCTTT. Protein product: CASREGGTNTEAFF.

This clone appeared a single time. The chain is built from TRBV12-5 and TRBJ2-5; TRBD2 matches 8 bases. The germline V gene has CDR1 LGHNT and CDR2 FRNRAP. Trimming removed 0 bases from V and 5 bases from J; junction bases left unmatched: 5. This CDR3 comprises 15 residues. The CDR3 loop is CASGLVGLAGETQYF. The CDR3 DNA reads TGTGCTAGTGGTTTGGTTGGGCTAGCGGGTGAGACCCAGTACTTC. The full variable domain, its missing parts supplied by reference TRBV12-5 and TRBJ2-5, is DARVTQTPRHKVTEMGQEVTMRCQPILGHNTVFWYRQTMMQGLELLAYFRNRAPLDDSGMPKDRFSAEMPDATLATLKIQPSEPRDSAVYFCASGLVGLAGETQYFGPGTRLLVL.

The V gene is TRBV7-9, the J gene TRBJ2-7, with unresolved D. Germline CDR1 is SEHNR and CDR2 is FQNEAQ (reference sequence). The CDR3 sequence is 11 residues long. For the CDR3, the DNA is TGTTCCTACGCGAGCTCCTACGAGCAGTACTTC. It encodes CSYASSYEQYF.

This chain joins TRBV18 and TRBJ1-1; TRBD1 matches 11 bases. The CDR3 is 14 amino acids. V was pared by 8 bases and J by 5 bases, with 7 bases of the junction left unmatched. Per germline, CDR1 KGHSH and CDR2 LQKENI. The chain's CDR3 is CASTEGQGGTEAFF. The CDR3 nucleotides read TGTGCCAGCACAGAGGGACAGGGGGGGACTGAAGCTTTCTTT.

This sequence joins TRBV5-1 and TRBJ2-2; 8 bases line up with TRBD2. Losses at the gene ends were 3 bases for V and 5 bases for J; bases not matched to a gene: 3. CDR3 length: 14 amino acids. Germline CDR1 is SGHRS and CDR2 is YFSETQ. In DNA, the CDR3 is TGCGCCAGCAGCTCACTAGCGGAGACCGGGGAGCTGTTTTTT. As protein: CASSSLAETGELFF.

The CDR3 nucleotides read TGTGCCAGCAGCCCCACCGGGACTAGAACATCCTACGAGCAGTACTTC. Its translation: CASSPTGTRTSYEQYF. The chain combines TRBV11-2 with TRBJ2-7; TRBD2 aligns across 8 bases. J gave up 1 base and V 5 bases, and 10 bases lay outside the gene matches. CDR3 length equals 16 residues. Germline V gives CDR1 SGHAT, CDR2 FQNNGV.

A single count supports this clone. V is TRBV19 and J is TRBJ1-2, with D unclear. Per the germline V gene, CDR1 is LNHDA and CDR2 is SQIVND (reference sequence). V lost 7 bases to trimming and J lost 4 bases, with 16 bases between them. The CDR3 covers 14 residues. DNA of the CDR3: TGTGCCAGTAAGATCCTGGGTGACTCCTATGGCTACACCTTC. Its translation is CASKILGDSYGYTF.

The chain's CDR3 is CASSYVRTAGDTQYF. CDR3 bases: TGTGCCAGCAGTTACGTCCGGACTGCCGGAGATACGCAGTATTTT. This chain joins TRBV6-5 and TRBJ2-3; perhaps TRBD2 as D (5 bases). Trimming removed 2 bases at V and 5 bases at J, with 14 bases between. The CDR3 consists of 15 residues. Per germline, CDR1 MNHEY and CDR2 SVGAGI.

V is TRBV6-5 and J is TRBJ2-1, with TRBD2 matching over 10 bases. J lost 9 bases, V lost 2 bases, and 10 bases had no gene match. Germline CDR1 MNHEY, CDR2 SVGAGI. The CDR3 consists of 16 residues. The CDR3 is CASSYSPASSGGEQFF. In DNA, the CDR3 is TGTGCCAGCAGTTACAGCCCCGCTTCTAGCGGGGGTGAGCAGTTCTTC.

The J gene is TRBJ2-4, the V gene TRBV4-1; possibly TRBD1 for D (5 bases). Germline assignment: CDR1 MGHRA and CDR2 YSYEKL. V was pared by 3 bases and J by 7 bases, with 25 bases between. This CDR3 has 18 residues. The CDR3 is CASSQMTVIPPRANIQYF. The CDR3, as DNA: TGCGCCAGCAGCCAGATGACAGTGATCCCACCCCGGGCGAACATTCAGTACTTC.

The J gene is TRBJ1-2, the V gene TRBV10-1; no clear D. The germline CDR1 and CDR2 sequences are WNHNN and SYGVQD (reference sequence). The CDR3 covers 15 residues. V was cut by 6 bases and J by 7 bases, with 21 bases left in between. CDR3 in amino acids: CASRLAEKSERGYTF. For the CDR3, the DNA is TGCGCCAGCAGGCTGGCCGAAAAATCGGAGCGTGGCTACACCTTC.

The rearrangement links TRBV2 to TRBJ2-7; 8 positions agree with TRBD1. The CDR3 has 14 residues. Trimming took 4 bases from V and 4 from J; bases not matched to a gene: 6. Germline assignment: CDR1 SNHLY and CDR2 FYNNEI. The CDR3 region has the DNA TGTGCCAGCAGTGGCGGGACAGGTAAATACGAGCAGTACTTC. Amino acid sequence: CASSGGTGKYEQYF.

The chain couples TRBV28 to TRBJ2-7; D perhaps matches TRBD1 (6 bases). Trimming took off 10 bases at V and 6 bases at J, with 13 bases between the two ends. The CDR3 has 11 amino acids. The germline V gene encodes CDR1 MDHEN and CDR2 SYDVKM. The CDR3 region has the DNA TGTGCCACCGTCAACAGGGCCGAGCAGTACTTC. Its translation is CATVNRAEQYF.

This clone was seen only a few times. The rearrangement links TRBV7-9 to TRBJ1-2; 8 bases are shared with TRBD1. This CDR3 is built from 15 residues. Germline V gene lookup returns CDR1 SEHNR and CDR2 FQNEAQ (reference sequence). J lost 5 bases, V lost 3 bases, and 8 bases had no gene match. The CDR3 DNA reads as TGTGCCAGCAGCTTTCCTACAGGGGGGGATTATGGCTACACCTTC. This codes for CASSFPTGGDYGYTF.

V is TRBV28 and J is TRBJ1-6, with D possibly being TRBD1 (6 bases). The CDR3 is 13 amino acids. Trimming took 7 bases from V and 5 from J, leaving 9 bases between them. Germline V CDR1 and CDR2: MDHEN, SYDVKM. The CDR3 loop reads CASNRVDNSPLHF. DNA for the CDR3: TGTGCCAGCAACAGGGTCGATAATTCACCCCTCCACTTT. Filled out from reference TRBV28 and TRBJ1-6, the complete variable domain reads DVKVTQSSRYLVKRTGEKVFLECVQDMDHENMFWYRQDPGLGLRLIYFSYDVKMKEKGDIPEGYSVSREKKERFSLILESASTNQTSMYLCASNRVDNSPLHFGNGTRLTVT.

This CDR3 is CASSGSEFKQFF. CDR3 sequence (DNA): TGTGCCAGCAGTGGGAGCGAATTTAAGCAGTTCTTC. The rearrangement links TRBV6-4 to TRBJ2-1, with D unresolved. This CDR3 has 12 amino acids. Germline loops: CDR1 MRHNA, CDR2 SNTAGT. V lost 4 bases, J lost 11 bases, and 12 bases lay in between.

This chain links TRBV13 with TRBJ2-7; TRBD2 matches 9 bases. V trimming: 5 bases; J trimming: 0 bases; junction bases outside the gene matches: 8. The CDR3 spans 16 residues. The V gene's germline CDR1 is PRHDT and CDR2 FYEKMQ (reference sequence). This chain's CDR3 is CASSPVAGVLSYEQYF. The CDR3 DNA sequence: TGTGCCAGCAGCCCCGTAGCGGGGGTCCTCTCCTACGAGCAGTACTTC. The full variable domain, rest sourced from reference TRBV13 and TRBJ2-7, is AAGVIQSPRHLIKEKRETATLKCYPIPRHDTVYWYQQGPGQDPQFLISFYEKMQSDKGSIPDRFSAQQFSDYHSELNMSSLELGDSALYFCASSPVAGVLSYEQYFGPGTRLTVT.